The 25 T cell receptor beta chains given below trace back to one sample, sequenced in a study of blood T cell repertoires in COVID-19. Assay: immunoSEQ multiplex PCR; the TCRdb copy retains only in-frame clones and omits some. Found here are around 110,000 clones, 90% of them singletons; the top ten hold 1.5% to 2%. The source material was peripheral blood. These receptor sequences come from a human donor with active COVID-19. The donor label of this sample is uncertain.

The chain recombines TRBV18 with TRBJ2-2; D may be TRBD2 (5 bases). Germline CDR1 KGHSH, CDR2 LQKENI. V lost 3 bases and J 0 bases, leaving 14 bases between the germline ends. CDR3 length: 17 amino acids. CDR3 loop: CASSPINVASNTGELFF. CDR3 coding DNA: TGTGCCAGCTCACCGATCAACGTAGCGTCGAACACCGGGGAGCTGTTTTTT.

The chain uses TRBV6-5 and TRBJ2-7; D is undetermined. CDR3 size: 14 residues. V lost 7 bases, J lost 1 base, and 14 bases lay in between. Per germline, CDR1 MNHEY and CDR2 SVGAGI. CDR3 DNA: TGTGCCAGCATATGGCACAGCCTATCCTACGAGCAGTACTTC. Amino acids: CASIWHSLSYEQYF.

The chain recombines TRBV7-9 with TRBJ2-7, with TRBD1 matching over 7 bases. Trimming cost V 5 bases and J 4 bases; bases outside gene matches: 5. The CDR3 is made up of 13 amino acids. Germline values: CDR1 SEHNR, CDR2 FQNEAQ (reference sequence). This CDR3 is CASSHDRVYEQYF. CDR3 sequence (DNA): TGTGCCAGCAGCCACGACAGGGTTTACGAGCAGTACTTC.

V gene TRBV5-6 combines with J gene TRBJ1-2; D not certain. V gave up 1 base and J gave up 4 bases, with 8 bases separating them. Germline-derived CDR1 and CDR2 are SGHDT and YYEEEE. The CDR3 sequence is 13 residues long. The CDR3 bases are TGTGCCAGCAGCTTGCAGGTTCGCTATGGCTACACCTTC. As protein: CASSLQVRYGYTF.

The chain employs TRBV5-1 and TRBJ2-5; D not certain. V was pared by 0 bases and J by 4 bases, with 7 bases between. The CDR3 is made up of 13 amino acids. The germline gives CDR1 SGHRS, CDR2 YFSETQ. CDR3 in amino acids: CASSLGQSETQYF. Here the CDR3 DNA reads TGCGCCAGCAGCTTGGGACAATCAGAGACCCAGTACTTC.

This chain uses TRBV6-2 or TRBV6-3 with TRBJ2-2; 10 nucleotides agree with TRBD1. CDR1 is MNHEY, CDR2 SVGEGT, per germline. This CDR3 is 21 amino acids long. V trimming: 6 bases; J trimming: 0 bases; junction bases outside the gene matches: 19. DNA of the CDR3: TGTGCCAGCAGCCACCTAAGACCCGGGACAGGGGTTCTAGCGAACACCGGGGAGCTGTTTTTT. This sequence encodes CASSHLRPGTGVLANTGELFF.

This chain joins TRBV19 and TRBJ2-7, with 7 bases identical to TRBD1. CDR1 and CDR2 from the germline V gene are LNHDA and SQIVND (reference sequence). The CDR3 is made up of 15 amino acids. Unmatched junction bases numbered 8, after V lost 3 bases and J lost 3 bases. CDR3 nucleotide sequence: TGTGCCAGTAGTATCCTCCAGGGGACAGTCTACGAGCAGTACTTC. Translating it yields CASSILQGTVYEQYF. Supplemented by reference TRBV19 and TRBJ2-7, the full variable domain reads DGGITQSPKYLFRKEGQNVTLSCEQNLNHDAMYWYRQDPGQGLRLIYYSQIVNDFQKGDIAEGYSVSREKKESFPLTVTSAQKNPTAFYLCASSILQGTVYEQYFGPGTRLTVT.

The chain joins TRBV28 to TRBJ2-7; 7 bases are shared with TRBD2. V shed 10 bases, J shed 3 bases, and the junction held 3 bases outside the gene matches. The CDR3 sequence is 11 residues long. Germline V gene lookup returns CDR1 MDHEN and CDR2 SYDVKM. CDR3 bases: TGTGCCACCGGACTAGTCTACGAGCAGTACTTC. Translated: CATGLVYEQYF.

The chain combines TRBV19 with TRBJ2-5; D may be TRBD1 (6 bases). V lost 5 bases and J lost 3, with 16 bases in between. The germline V gene has CDR1 LNHDA and CDR2 SQIVND (reference sequence). The CDR3 has 15 amino acids. CDR3 DNA sequence: TGTGCCAGTAGTGTATCTGGGACAAATAAAGAGACCCAGTACTTC. It yields the protein CASSVSGTNKETQYF.

The rearrangement joins TRBV11-2 to TRBJ2-7; 8 nucleotides align to TRBD2. The ends lost 2 bases at V and 2 bases at J; junction bases unmatched: 11. The CDR3 has 17 residues. Germline loops: CDR1 SGHAT, CDR2 FQNNGV. The CDR3: CASSLLGWAGGPYEQYF. CDR3 bases: TGTGCCAGCAGCTTACTGGGTTGGGCGGGGGGCCCCTACGAGCAGTACTTC.

The chain couples TRBV25-1 to TRBJ1-6; TRBD1 matches at 7 bases. J was trimmed by 6 bases and V by 2 bases; bases with no gene match: 7. The germline V gene encodes CDR1 MGHDK and CDR2 SYGVNS. The CDR3 consists of 16 residues. CDR3 amino acids: CASSERLTGLNSPLHF. CDR3 nucleotides: TGTGCCAGCAGTGAAAGGCTGACAGGGCTTAATTCACCCCTCCACTTT.

The chain joins TRBV18 to TRBJ2-1; D not resolved. Per the germline V gene, CDR1 is KGHSH and CDR2 is LQKENI. This CDR3 contains 13 residues. V was shortened by 3 bases and J by 0 bases, with 3 bases between the two germline ends. This CDR3 is CASSPRSYNEQFF. The CDR3, as DNA: TGTGCCAGCTCACCCCGCTCCTACAATGAGCAGTTCTTC.

The chain combines TRBV9 with TRBJ2-5; TRBD2 is a possible D gene (5 bases). The length of the CDR3 is 13 residues. Germline CDR1 reads SGDLS; CDR2 reads YYNGEE. Deletions cut 2 bases from V and 5 bases from J, with 10 bases between. CDR3 sequence reads: CASSVSRAETQYF. The DNA of the CDR3 is TGTGCCAGCAGCGTCTCGAGGGCGGAGACCCAGTACTTC.

This chain joins TRBV7-2 and TRBJ2-1; 16 bases are shared with TRBD2. J gave up 7 bases and V 5 bases, and 11 bases lay outside the gene matches. Germline CDR1 is SGHTA and CDR2 is FQGNSA. The CDR3 extends over 18 amino acids. The CDR3 DNA reads TGTGCCAGCAGCCCACTGGGACTAGCGGGGGGGAATCTAAATGAGCAGTTCTTC. Its translation: CASSPLGLAGGNLNEQFF.

The chain combines TRBV5-6 with TRBJ1-5; possible D gene TRBD1, 5 bases. Per germline, CDR1 SGHDT and CDR2 YYEEEE. Trimming left V 0 bases short and J 3 bases short, with 10 bases between. The CDR3 covers 15 residues. The CDR3 reads CASSLASRANQPQHF. CDR3 in DNA: TGTGCCAGCAGCTTGGCAAGCAGGGCCAATCAGCCCCAGCATTTT.

The rearrangement links TRBV5-4 to TRBJ2-7; a possible D gene is TRBD2 (6 bases). Trimming stripped 0 bases from V and 5 bases from J, with 9 bases between. CDR1 and CDR2 from the germline V gene are SGHNT and YYREEE (reference sequence). This CDR3 is 13 amino acids long. CDR3 nucleotides: TGTGCCAGCAGCTTGGTAGGAGGGGACGAGCAGTACTTC. It specifies CASSLVGGDEQYF.

The genes are TRBV18 and TRBJ1-1, with D perhaps TRBD1 (5 bases). CDR1 is KGHSH and CDR2 is LQKENI in the germline V gene. V lost 3 bases and J 1 base, leaving 6 bases between the germline ends. The CDR3 is 13 amino acids. In nucleotides, the CDR3 is TGTGCCAGCTCACCCCAGGGGAACACTGAAGCTTTCTTT. This sequence encodes CASSPQGNTEAFF.

The chain recombines TRBV27 with TRBJ2-7, with D perhaps matching TRBD1 (6 bases). CDR1 and CDR2 from the germline V gene are MNHEY and SMNVEV (reference sequence). Deletions cut 9 bases from V and 3 bases from J, with 30 bases between. CDR3 length: 18 amino acids. The CDR3 DNA sequence: TGTGCCAGTACCGGGCGGACAGAGAGAGGGTCTTCCTACTACGAGCAGTACTTC. It specifies CASTGRTERGSSYYEQYF.

This chain uses TRBV19 with TRBJ2-4; TRBD2 matches at 7 bases. With V trimmed by 3 bases and J by 0 bases, 11 bases remained unmatched. The germline gives CDR1 LNHDA, CDR2 SQIVND (reference sequence). The CDR3 runs to 18 residues. This chain's CDR3 is CASSIPPRLALAKNIQYF. In DNA, the CDR3 is TGTGCCAGTAGTATCCCCCCTAGACTAGCTCTAGCCAAAAACATTCAGTACTTC.

The V call is TRBV28, the J call TRBJ1-6; TRBD1 matches 7 bases. J gave up 7 bases and V 8 bases, and 11 bases lay outside the gene matches. Germline assignment: CDR1 MDHEN and CDR2 SYDVKM. The CDR3 covers 15 residues. The CDR3 DNA reads TGTGCCAGCCGATCCTTAACAGGGGACAATTCACCCCTCCACTTT. Residues: CASRSLTGDNSPLHF. The full variable domain, its missing parts supplied by reference TRBV28 and TRBJ1-6, is DVKVTQSSRYLVKRTGEKVFLECVQDMDHENMFWYRQDPGLGLRLIYFSYDVKMKEKGDIPEGYSVSREKKERFSLILESASTNQTSMYLCASRSLTGDNSPLHFGNGTRLTVT.

The chain joins TRBV19 to TRBJ2-3; D is unclear. V dropped 10 bases and J dropped 2 bases, with 19 bases sitting between them. The CDR3 consists of 15 residues. The germline gives CDR1 LNHDA, CDR2 SQIVND (reference sequence). As DNA, the CDR3 is TGTGCCACGCGGCCTGCCCACGCATTCACAGATACGCAGTATTTT. Its translation is CATRPAHAFTDTQYF.

This sequence joins TRBV6-5 and TRBJ2-7; 8 positions agree with TRBD1. CDR1 MNHEY and CDR2 SVGAGI come from the germline V gene. V trimming: 4 bases; J trimming: 6 bases; junction bases outside the gene matches: 8. CDR3 length: 14 residues. CDR3 nucleotide sequence: TGTGCCAGCAGTTTCACCGGACAGGGAGCCGAGCAGTACTTC. It specifies CASSFTGQGAEQYF.

This CDR3 reads CASSWREGPNYGYTF. The CDR3 nucleotides read TGCGCCAGCAGCTGGCGGGAAGGGCCCAACTATGGCTACACCTTC. The rearrangement links TRBV5-1 to TRBJ1-2; D not certain. The CDR3 is made up of 15 amino acids. The V end lost 3 bases, the J end lost 2 bases, and 14 bases lay between the germline ends. The germline V gene encodes CDR1 SGHRS and CDR2 YFSETQ.

This chain uses TRBV6-6 with TRBJ2-5; TRBD1 matches at 9 bases. The ends lost 3 bases at V and 1 base at J; junction bases unmatched: 3. Germline V gives CDR1 MNHNY, CDR2 SVGAGI (reference sequence). This CDR3 comprises 15 residues. CDR3 amino acids: CASSYGQGSQETQYF. Written as DNA, the CDR3 is TGTGCCAGCAGTTATGGACAGGGGTCCCAAGAGACCCAGTACTTC.

V gene TRBV28 combines with J gene TRBJ2-3, with 8 bases that match TRBD2. From germline, CDR1 is MDHEN and CDR2 SYDVKM. Trimming at V came to 4 bases and at J to 4 bases, leaving 7 bases not matched to a gene. The CDR3 has 15 residues. CDR3 in DNA: TGTGCCAGCAGTTCCCGGGGGGGCCGGGCAGATACGCAGTATTTT. Its translation: CASSSRGGRADTQYF.